The T cell receptor beta chain described here comes from a study of shared clonotypes between healthy human individuals. Across the study: CD4 naive cells filled three plates per donor, CD4 memory three, CD8 naive two and CD8 memory one.

V lost 2 bases, J lost 9 bases, and 14 bases lay in between. CDR1 and CDR2 (germline): MRHNA, SNTAGT. This CDR3 contains 14 residues. Under the authors' procedure: Filtering differed for immunoSEQ, which gave only junction sequences without quality scores. Sequencing used immunoSEQ multiplex PCR; TCRdb keeps in-frame clones, though not all of them. V and J calls and clone size are those listed in that table; D and trimming were worked out from the DNA. The sample lists under 85,000 clones; about 63% were seen once. V usage is TRBV6-4 and J usage is TRBJ2-1; no clear D gene. The clonotype was recovered from a young man in good health. Sequences were obtained from memory CD8+ T cells sorted from blood. Indicated subset: CD45RO+ cells pooled with CCR7-negative TemRA cells. CDR3 protein: CASSDRGGHGEQFF. CDR3 DNA sequence: TGTGCCAGCAGTGACAGAGGTGGCCACGGTGAGCAGTTCTTC.